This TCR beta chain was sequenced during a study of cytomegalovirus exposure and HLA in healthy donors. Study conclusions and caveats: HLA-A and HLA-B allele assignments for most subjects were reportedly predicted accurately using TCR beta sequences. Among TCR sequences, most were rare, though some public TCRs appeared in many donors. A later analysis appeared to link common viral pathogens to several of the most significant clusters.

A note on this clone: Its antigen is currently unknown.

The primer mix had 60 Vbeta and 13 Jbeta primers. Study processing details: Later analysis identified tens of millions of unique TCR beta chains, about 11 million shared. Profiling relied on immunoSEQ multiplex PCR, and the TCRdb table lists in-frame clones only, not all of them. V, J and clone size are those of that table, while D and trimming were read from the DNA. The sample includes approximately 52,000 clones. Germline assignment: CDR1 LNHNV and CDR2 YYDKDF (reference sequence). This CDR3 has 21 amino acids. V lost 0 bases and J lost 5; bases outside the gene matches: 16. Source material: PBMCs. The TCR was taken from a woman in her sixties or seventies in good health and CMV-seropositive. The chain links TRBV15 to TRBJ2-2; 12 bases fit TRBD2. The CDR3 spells CATSRDHGTSGSARNTGELFF. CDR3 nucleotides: TGTGCCACCAGCAGAGATCATGGGACTAGCGGGTCCGCCCGGAATACCGGGGAGCTGTTTTTT. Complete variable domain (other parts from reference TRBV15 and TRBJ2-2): DAMVIQNPRYQVTQFGKPVTLSCSQTLNHNVMYWYQQKSSQAPKLLFHYYDKDFNNEADTPDNFQSRRPNTSFCFLDIRSPGLGDTAMYLCATSRDHGTSGSARNTGELFFGEGSRLTVL.